The clone carrying this TCR beta chain appeared once. These data come from a study of blood T cell repertoires in COVID-19. About the research overall: Samples came from the United States, Italy and Spain, spanning acute and convalescent COVID-19. PBMCs, B-cell-depleted T cells, or T cells provided the cDNA or gDNA that made up the material.

V gave up 1 base and J gave up 9 bases; unmatched junction bases: 6. The germline CDR1 and CDR2 sequences are KGHSH and LQKENI. The CDR3 has 15 residues. The assay was immunoSEQ multiplex PCR, and TCRdb's table has in-frame clones only and misses some. The sample has over 150,000 clones; roughly 83% are singletons. The receptor's source is a woman aged 55-69 years with acute or convalescent COVID-19. The V gene is TRBV18, the J gene TRBJ2-6; 7 bases fit TRBD2. The sample consisted of peripheral blood. The CDR3 DNA reads as TGTGCCAGCTCACCACGGATAGGGAGGGACAACGTCCTGACTTTC. This translates into CASSPRIGRDNVLTF.